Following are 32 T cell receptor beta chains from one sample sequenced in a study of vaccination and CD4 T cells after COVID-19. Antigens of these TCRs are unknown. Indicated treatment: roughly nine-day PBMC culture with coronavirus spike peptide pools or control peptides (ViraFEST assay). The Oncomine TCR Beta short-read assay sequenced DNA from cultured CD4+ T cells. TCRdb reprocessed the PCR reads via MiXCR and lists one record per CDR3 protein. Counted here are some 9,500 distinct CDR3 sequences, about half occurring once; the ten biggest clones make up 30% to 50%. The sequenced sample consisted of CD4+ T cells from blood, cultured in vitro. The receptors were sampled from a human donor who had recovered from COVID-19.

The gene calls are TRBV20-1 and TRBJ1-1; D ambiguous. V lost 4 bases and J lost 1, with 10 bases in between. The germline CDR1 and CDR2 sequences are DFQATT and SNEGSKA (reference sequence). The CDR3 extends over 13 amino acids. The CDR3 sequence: CSAKAPANTEAFF. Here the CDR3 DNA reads TGCAGTGCTAAGGCGCCCGCGAACACTGAAGCTTTCTTT.

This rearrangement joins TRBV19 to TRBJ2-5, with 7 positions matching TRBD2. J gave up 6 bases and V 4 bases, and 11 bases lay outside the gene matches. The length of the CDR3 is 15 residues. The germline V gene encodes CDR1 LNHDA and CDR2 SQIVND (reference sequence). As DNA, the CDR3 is TGTGCCAGTAGTAACGCCGTTCGAGCGGGAAAGACCCAGTACTTC. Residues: CASSNAVRAGKTQYF. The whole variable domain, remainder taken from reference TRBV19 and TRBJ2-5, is DGGITQSPKYLFRKEGQNVTLSCEQNLNHDAMYWYRQDPGQGLRLIYYSQIVNDFQKGDIAEGYSVSREKKESFPLTVTSAQKNPTAFYLCASSNAVRAGKTQYFGPGTRLLVL.

CDR3 residues: CASSFPYRGQSNQPQHF. The CDR3 coding sequence is TGTGCCAGCAGCTTCCCCTACAGGGGGCAAAGCAATCAGCCCCAGCATTTT. The chain has TRBV5-4 and TRBJ1-5; 9 bases are a match to TRBD1. Germline CDR1 reads SGHNT; CDR2 reads YYREEE (reference sequence). CDR3 length: 17 residues. With V trimmed by 2 bases and J by 1 base, 7 bases remained unmatched. Filled out from reference TRBV5-4 and TRBJ1-5, the complete variable domain reads ETGVTQSPTHLIKTRGQQVTLRCSSQSGHNTVSWYQQALGQGPQFIFQYYREEENGRGNFPPRFSGLQFPNYSSELNVNALELDDSALYLCASSFPYRGQSNQPQHFGDGTRLSIL.

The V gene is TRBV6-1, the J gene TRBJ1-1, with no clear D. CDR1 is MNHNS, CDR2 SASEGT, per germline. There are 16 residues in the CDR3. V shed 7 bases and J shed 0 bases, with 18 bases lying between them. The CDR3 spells CASIRGGLGVNTEAFF. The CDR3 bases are TGTGCCAGCATTAGAGGAGGGCTCGGGGTGAACACTGAAGCTTTCTTT.

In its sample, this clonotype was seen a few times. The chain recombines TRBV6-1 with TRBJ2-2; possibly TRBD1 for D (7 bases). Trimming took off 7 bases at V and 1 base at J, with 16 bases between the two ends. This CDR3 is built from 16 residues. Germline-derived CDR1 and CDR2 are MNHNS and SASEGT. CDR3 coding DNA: TGTGCCAGCACCGTAGGGGGGACAGTGAACACCGGGGAGCTGTTTTTT. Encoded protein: CASTVGGTVNTGELFF.

This CDR3 reads CASSSTGAAGSPLHF. The CDR3 DNA follows: TGTGCCAGCAGTTCTACAGGGGCCGCGGGCTCACCCCTCCACTTT. V is TRBV12-3 or TRBV12-4 and J is TRBJ1-6, with 7 bases identical to TRBD1. The CDR3 has 15 amino acids. V trimming: 4 bases; J trimming: 10 bases; junction bases outside the gene matches: 10.

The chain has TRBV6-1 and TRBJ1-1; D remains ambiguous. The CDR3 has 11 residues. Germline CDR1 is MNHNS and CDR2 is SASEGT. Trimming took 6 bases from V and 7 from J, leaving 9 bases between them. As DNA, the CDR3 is TGTGCCAGCAGCACAACTATTGAAGCTTTCTTT. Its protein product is CASSTTIEAFF.

Here the CDR3 DNA reads TGTGCCACCCCGGGGGTCCCTGTTGTGGGGGGCATTTGGAATGAGCAGTTCTTC. Translation gives CATPGVPVVGGIWNEQFF. The chain uses TRBV24-1 and TRBJ2-1; the D gene could be TRBD1 or TRBD2 (6 bases each). Germline V CDR1 and CDR2: KGHDR, SFDVKD. Trimming removed 9 bases at V and 7 bases at J, with 30 bases between. The CDR3 is 18 amino acids.

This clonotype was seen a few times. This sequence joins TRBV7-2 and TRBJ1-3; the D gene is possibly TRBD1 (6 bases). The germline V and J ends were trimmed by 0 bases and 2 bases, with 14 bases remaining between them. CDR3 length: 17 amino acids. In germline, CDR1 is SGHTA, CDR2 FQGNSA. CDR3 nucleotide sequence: TGTGCCAGCAGCTTAGCGCTACTCCGACAGGCTGGAAACACCATATATTTT. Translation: CASSLALLRQAGNTIYF.

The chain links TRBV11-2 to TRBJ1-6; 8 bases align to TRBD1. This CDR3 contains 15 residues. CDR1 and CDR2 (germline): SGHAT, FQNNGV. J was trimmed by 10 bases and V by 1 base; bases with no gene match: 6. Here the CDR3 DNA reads TGTGCCAGCAGCTTAGTCAGGGGGCGCGGGTCACCCCTCCACTTT. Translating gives CASSLVRGRGSPLHF. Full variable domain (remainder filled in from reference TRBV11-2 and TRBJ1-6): EAGVAQSPRYKIIEKRQSVAFWCNPISGHATLYWYQQILGQGPKLLIQFQNNGVVDDSQLPKDRFSAERLKGVDSTLKIQPAKLEDSAVYLCASSLVRGRGSPLHFGNGTRLTVT.

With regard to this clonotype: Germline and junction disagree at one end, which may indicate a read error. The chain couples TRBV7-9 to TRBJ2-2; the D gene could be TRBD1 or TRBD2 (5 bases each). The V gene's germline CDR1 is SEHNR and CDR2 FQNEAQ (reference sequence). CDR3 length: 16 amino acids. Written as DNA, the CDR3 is TGTACCAGCAGCTTATGGGGGACCCTGGGCCCCGGGGAGCTGTTTTTT. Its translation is CTSSLWGTLGPGELFF.

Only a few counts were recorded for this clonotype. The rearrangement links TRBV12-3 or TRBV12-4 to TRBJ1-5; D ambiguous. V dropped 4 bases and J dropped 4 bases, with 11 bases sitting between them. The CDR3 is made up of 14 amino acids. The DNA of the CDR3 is TGTGCCAGCAGTTCCCTAGGCAGGAATCAGCCCCAGCATTTT. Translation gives CASSSLGRNQPQHF.

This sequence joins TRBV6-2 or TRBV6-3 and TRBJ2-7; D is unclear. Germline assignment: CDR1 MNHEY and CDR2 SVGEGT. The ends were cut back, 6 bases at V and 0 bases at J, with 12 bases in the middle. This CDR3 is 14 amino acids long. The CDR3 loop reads CASRKSPNSYEQYF. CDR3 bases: TGTGCCAGCAGGAAGTCGCCCAACTCCTACGAGCAGTACTTC.

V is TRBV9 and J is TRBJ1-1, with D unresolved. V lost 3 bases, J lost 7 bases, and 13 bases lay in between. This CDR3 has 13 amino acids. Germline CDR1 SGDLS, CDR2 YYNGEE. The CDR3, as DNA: TGTGCCAGCAGCGCGACCCCGGGAGTTGAAGCTTTCTTT. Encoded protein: CASSATPGVEAFF.

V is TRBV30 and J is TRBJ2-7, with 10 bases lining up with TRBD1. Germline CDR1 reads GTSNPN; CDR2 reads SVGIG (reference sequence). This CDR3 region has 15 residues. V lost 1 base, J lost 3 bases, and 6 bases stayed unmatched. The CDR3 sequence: CAWSAPDRGLYEQYF. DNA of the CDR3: TGTGCCTGGAGTGCACCCGACAGGGGGCTCTACGAGCAGTACTTC.

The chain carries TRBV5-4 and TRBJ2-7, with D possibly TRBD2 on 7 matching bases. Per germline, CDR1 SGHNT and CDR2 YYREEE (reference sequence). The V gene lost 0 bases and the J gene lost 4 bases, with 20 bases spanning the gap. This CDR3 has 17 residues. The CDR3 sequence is CASSLEFAGAGGYEQYF. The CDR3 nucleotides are TGTGCCAGCAGCTTGGAGTTTGCGGGGGCCGGGGGGTACGAGCAGTACTTC.

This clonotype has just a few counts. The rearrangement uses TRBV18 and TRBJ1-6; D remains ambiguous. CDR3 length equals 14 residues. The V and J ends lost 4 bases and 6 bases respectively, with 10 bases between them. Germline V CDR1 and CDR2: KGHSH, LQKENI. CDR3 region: CASSLADGNSPLHF. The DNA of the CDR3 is TGTGCCAGCTCACTTGCAGATGGTAATTCACCCCTCCACTTT.

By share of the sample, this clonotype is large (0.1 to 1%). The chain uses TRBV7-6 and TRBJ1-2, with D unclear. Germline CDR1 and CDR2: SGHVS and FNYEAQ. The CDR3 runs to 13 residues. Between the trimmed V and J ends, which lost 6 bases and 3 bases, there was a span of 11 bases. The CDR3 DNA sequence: TGTGCCAGCAGGCCAGCAGCGGACTATGGCTACACCTTC. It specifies CASRPAADYGYTF.

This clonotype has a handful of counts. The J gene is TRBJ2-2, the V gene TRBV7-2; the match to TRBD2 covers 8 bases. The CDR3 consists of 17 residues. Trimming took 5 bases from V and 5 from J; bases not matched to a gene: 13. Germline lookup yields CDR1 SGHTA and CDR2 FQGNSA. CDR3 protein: CASSPGGLKSLTGELFF. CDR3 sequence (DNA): TGTGCCAGCAGCCCGGGGGGGCTAAAGTCACTGACCGGGGAGCTGTTTTTT.

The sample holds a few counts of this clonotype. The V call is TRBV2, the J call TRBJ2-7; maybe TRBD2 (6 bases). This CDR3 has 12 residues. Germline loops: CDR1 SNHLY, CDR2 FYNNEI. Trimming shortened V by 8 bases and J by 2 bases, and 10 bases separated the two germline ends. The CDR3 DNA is TGTGCCAGCGGGGGGTCACCCTACGAGCAGTACTTC. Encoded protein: CASGGSPYEQYF.

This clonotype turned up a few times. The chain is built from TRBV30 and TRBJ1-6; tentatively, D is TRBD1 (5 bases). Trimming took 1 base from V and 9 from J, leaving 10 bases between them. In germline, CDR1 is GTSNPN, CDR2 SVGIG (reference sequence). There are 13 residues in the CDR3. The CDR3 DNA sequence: TGTGCCTGGAGTGGTGGTGGGGGTTCACCCCTCCACTTT. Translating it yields CAWSGGGGSPLHF.

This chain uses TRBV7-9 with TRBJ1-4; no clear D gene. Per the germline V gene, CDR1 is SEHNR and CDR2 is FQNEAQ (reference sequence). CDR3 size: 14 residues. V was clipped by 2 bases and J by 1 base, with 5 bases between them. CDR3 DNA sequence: TGTGCCAGCAGCTTATTGGGAACTAATGAAAAACTGTTTTTT. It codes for CASSLLGTNEKLFF. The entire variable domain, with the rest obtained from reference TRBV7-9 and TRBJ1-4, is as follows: DTGVSQNPRHKITKRGQNVTFRCDPISEHNRLYWYRQTLGQGPEFLTYFQNEAQLEKSRLLSDRFSAERPKGSFSTLEIQRTEQGDSAMYLCASSLLGTNEKLFFGSGTQLSVL.

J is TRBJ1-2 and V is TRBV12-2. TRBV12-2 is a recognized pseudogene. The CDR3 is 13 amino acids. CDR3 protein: CASRQRLSYGYTF. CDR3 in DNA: TGTGCAAGTCGCCAGAGACTCAGCTATGGCTACACCTTC.

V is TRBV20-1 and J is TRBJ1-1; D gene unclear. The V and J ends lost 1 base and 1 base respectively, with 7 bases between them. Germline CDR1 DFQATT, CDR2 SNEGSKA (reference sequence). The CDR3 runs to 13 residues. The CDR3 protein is CSARGGKNTEAFF. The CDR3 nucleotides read TGCAGTGCTAGAGGCGGGAAGAACACTGAAGCTTTCTTT.

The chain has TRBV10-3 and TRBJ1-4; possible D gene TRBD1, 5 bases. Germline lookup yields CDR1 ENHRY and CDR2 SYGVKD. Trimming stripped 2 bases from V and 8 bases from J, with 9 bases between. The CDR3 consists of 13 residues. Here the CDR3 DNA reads TGTGCCATCAGTGAGGCTGGGGGGGAAAAACTGTTTTTT. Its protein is CAISEAGGEKLFF.

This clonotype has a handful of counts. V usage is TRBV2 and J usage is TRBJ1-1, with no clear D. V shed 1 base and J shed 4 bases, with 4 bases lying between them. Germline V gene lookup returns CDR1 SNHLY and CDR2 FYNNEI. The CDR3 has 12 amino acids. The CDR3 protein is CASSEGATEAFF. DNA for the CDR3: TGTGCCAGCAGTGAAGGGGCCACTGAAGCTTTCTTT.

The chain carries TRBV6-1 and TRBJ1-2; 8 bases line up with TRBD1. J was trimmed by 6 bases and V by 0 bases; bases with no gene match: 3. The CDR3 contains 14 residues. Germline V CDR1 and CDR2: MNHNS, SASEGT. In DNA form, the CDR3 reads TGTGCCAGCAGTGAAGCGCCAGGGGGCGATGGCTACACCTTC. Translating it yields CASSEAPGGDGYTF.

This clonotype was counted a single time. The CDR3 DNA reads as TGTGCCAGCAGCTTAGTTTCGCCCTCGGGTAACTATGGCTACACCTTC. This codes for CASSLVSPSGNYGYTF. The V gene is TRBV7-9, the J gene TRBJ1-2; D remains ambiguous. CDR1 and CDR2 (germline): SEHNR, FQNEAQ (reference sequence). This CDR3 spans 16 amino acids. V lost 1 base and J 1 base, leaving 13 bases between the germline ends.

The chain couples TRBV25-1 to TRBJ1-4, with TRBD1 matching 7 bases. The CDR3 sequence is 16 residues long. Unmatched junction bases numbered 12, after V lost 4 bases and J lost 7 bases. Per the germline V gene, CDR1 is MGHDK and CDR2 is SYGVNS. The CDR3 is CASSAHRTGSSEKLFF. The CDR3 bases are TGTGCCAGCAGTGCTCACCGGACAGGCAGCTCTGAAAAACTGTTTTTT.

The CDR3: CASSEGGGYTF. CDR3 DNA sequence: TGTGCCAGCAGTGAGGGGGGGGGCTACACCTTC. The chain carries TRBV25-1 and TRBJ1-2, with a tentative D call TRBD1 (5 bases). Germline V gene sequence: CDR1 MGHDK, CDR2 SYGVNS. Trimming took 3 bases from V and 8 from J, leaving 7 bases between them. The CDR3 totals 11 residues.

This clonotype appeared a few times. The CDR3 bases are TGTGCCAGTAGTAACCTCGCGGATCAAGAGACCCAGTACTTC. Its translation is CASSNLADQETQYF. This chain links TRBV19 with TRBJ2-5, with unresolved D. The CDR3 covers 14 residues. V gave up 4 bases and J gave up 2 bases, with 11 bases separating them. CDR1 and CDR2 (germline): LNHDA, SQIVND (reference sequence). The full variable domain, in which reference TRBV19 and TRBJ2-5 provide the parts outside the CDR3, is DGGITQSPKYLFRKEGQNVTLSCEQNLNHDAMYWYRQDPGQGLRLIYYSQIVNDFQKGDIAEGYSVSREKKESFPLTVTSAQKNPTAFYLCASSNLADQETQYFGPGTRLLVL.

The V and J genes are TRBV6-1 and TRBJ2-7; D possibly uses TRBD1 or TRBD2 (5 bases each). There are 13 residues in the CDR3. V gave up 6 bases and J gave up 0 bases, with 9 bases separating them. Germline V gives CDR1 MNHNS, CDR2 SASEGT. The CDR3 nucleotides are TGTGCCAGCAGCCGGGGCACCTCCTACGAGCAGTACTTC. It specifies CASSRGTSYEQYF.